This paragraph covers one TCR beta chain sequence. The data derive from a study of control samples from healthy donors and cancer patients. Repertoires were generated with immunoSEQ multiplex PCR, while TCRdb's copy carries only in-frame clones and drops some. Of roughly 120,000 clones listed, nearly 95% were seen once; the top ten hold about 2.6%. Germline V lookup: CDR1 WNHNN, CDR2 SYGVQD (reference sequence). Between the trimmed V and J ends, which lost 5 bases and 6 bases, there was a span of 7 bases. The CDR3 spans 12 residues. The sequenced sample was blood. This chain links TRBV10-1 with TRBJ2-2; D gene uncertain. The receptor comes from a man younger than 40 in good health. The CDR3 sequence: CASSSLSGELFF. CDR3 in DNA: TGCGCCAGCAGTTCGTTATCCGGGGAGCTGTTTTTT.